The 18 T cell receptor beta chains presented below share a single source sample, sequenced in a study of spatial heterogeneity in lung cancer. Each CDR3 protein is one row after TCRdb ran MiXCR on the 5' RACE reads. This table holds about 4,000 distinct CDR3 sequences, about 16% found once. Stated time point: sample taken at primary tumor resection. Unsorted whole RNA from tumor, nontumor lung or frozen PBMC underwent sequencing. The sample here was PBMCs, taken at surgery. The receptor source for this set is a male donor with early-stage non-small cell lung cancer.

This clonotype was seen many times. The CDR3 loop is CSARDVVGNEQFF. The CDR3 DNA sequence: TGCAGTGCTAGAGATGTAGTCGGCAATGAGCAGTTCTTC. The chain carries TRBV20-1 and TRBJ2-1; D unclear. The CDR3 consists of 13 residues. V was cut by 0 bases and J by 6 bases, with 9 bases left in between. Germline V lookup: CDR1 DFQATT, CDR2 SNEGSKA (reference sequence).

In this sample, this clonotype turned up many times. The V call is TRBV14, the J call TRBJ2-1; 10 bases are shared with TRBD2. This CDR3 comprises 16 residues. Germline loops: CDR1 SGHDN, CDR2 FVKESK. The V gene end was trimmed by 1 base and the J gene end by 8 bases; junction bases not matched to a gene: 8. CDR3 bases: TGTGCCAGCAGCCAAGTCGCAGCGGGGGGGGCGGATGAGCAGTTCTTC. This codes for CASSQVAAGGADEQFF.

This clonotype was observed many times. The rearrangement joins TRBV12-3 or TRBV12-4 to TRBJ2-6; no firm D call. There are 14 residues in the CDR3. Trimming took 0 bases from V and 2 from J, leaving 2 bases between them. The CDR3 loop is CASSLAAGANVLTF. In DNA form, the CDR3 reads TGTGCCAGCAGTTTAGCAGCTGGGGCCAACGTCCTGACTTTC.

This clonotype appeared many times. V usage is TRBV4-2 and J usage is TRBJ2-1; 8 bases line up with TRBD1. V dropped 4 bases and J dropped 2; count of bases not matched to a gene: 7. The CDR3 has 16 residues. Germline V gene lookup returns CDR1 LGHNA and CDR2 YNFKEQ. CDR3 region: CASSPLRTGTYNEQFF. The CDR3 coding sequence is TGTGCCAGCAGCCCGCTTAGGACAGGGACCTACAATGAGCAGTTCTTC.

This clonotype is large in the sample. The junction does not match germline at one end; this may be a read error. The chain carries TRBV7-9 and TRBJ1-1; D remains unclear. This CDR3 spans 15 amino acids. The V gene's germline CDR1 is SEHNR and CDR2 FQNEAQ (reference sequence). In nucleotides, the CDR3 is TGTGCCAGCAGCTTAGGGGCGGGAGGGAGCACTGAAGTTTTCTTT. This gives the protein CASSLGAGGSTEVFF.

This clonotype was seen many times. The chain employs TRBV29-1 and TRBJ2-1; D is perhaps TRBD2 (7 bases). The CDR3 has 17 amino acids. Germline CDR1 is SQVTM and CDR2 is ANQGSEA. The V end was cut by 0 bases, the J end by 4 bases, with 19 bases between. CDR3 loop: CSVEDGGGQAIYNEQFF. The CDR3 nucleotides read TGCAGCGTTGAAGATGGGGGGGGGCAGGCGATATACAATGAGCAGTTCTTC.

The table lists this clonotype with many counts. This sequence joins TRBV29-1 and TRBJ1-1; tentatively, D is TRBD1 (5 bases). With 7 bases removed from V and 3 bases from J, the gap between germline ends came to 27 bases. Looked up from germline, CDR1 is SQVTM and CDR2 is ANQGSEA. The CDR3 contains 17 residues. The CDR3 nucleotides read TGCAGCGGCCAGGCGTGGGGGAGGGATGGGAAGCACACTGAAGCTTTCTTT. It specifies CSGQAWGRDGKHTEAFF.

The rearrangement uses TRBV6-6 and TRBJ1-6; 9 nucleotides align to TRBD1. Germline V gives CDR1 MNHNY, CDR2 SVGAGI (reference sequence). CDR3 size: 15 residues. Unmatched junction bases numbered 0, after V lost 2 bases and J lost 4 bases. As DNA, the CDR3 is TGTGCCAGCAGTTACGGGACAGGGTATAATTCACCCCTCCACTTT. It is translated as CASSYGTGYNSPLHF.

This clonotype was picked up many times. V and J are TRBV7-8 and TRBJ2-5; maybe TRBD2 (7 bases). CDR3 length: 16 residues. V was pared by 5 bases and J by 2 bases, with 18 bases between. Looked up from germline, CDR1 is SGHVS and CDR2 is FQNEAQ. The CDR3: CASSPHLGGGQETQYF. CDR3 sequence (DNA): TGTGCCAGCAGCCCCCACTTAGGGGGGGGGCAAGAGACCCAGTACTTC. Looking up the rest from reference TRBV7-8 and TRBJ2-5 gives the full variable domain: GAGVSQSPRYKVAKRGQDVALRCDPISGHVSLFWYQQALGQGPEFLTYFQNEAQLDKSGLPSDRFFAERPEGSVSTLKIQRTQQEDSAVYLCASSPHLGGGQETQYFGPGTRLLVL.

This clonotype is medium-sized (0.01 to 0.1%) in the sample. The rearrangement joins TRBV29-1 to TRBJ2-1; no firm D call. V lost 3 bases and J 6 bases, leaving 15 bases between the germline ends. CDR3 length: 14 residues. Looked up from germline, CDR1 is SQVTM and CDR2 is ANQGSEA. Here the CDR3 DNA reads TGCAGCGTTGAGTACGGATCGAAACCCAATGAGCAGTTCTTC. Translated: CSVEYGSKPNEQFF.

The genes are TRBV29-1 and TRBJ2-5; D ambiguous. The V end was cut by 6 bases, the J end by 0 bases, with 11 bases between. The CDR3 has 13 amino acids. Germline CDR1 is SQVTM and CDR2 is ANQGSEA. DNA of the CDR3: TGCAGCGTGGATACGGACGACCAAGAGACCCAGTACTTC. The encoded protein is CSVDTDDQETQYF. Looking up the rest from reference TRBV29-1 and TRBJ2-5 gives the full variable domain: SAVISQKPSRDICQRGTSLTIQCQVDSQVTMMFWYRQQPGQSLTLIATANQGSEATYESGFVIDKFPISRPNLTFSTLTVSNMSPEDSSIYLCSVDTDDQETQYFGPGTRLLVL.

This clonotype was recorded at least ten times. The V gene is TRBV2, the J gene TRBJ2-3, with no clear D. The V and J ends lost 10 bases and 3 bases respectively, with 8 bases between them. This CDR3 contains 11 residues. CDR1 and CDR2 from the germline V gene are SNHLY and FYNNEI. CDR3: CATPRTDTQYF. The CDR3, as DNA: TGTGCCACGCCACGAACAGATACGCAGTATTTT.

This clonotype was observed a handful of times. The chain carries TRBV12-3 or TRBV12-4 and TRBJ1-1, with D tentatively TRBD1 (6 bases). This CDR3 is 15 amino acids long. The germline V and J ends were trimmed by 0 bases and 1 base, with 9 bases remaining between them. Written as DNA, the CDR3 is TGTGCCAGCAGTTTAGCCCCGACAGGGAACACTGAAGCTTTCTTT. Amino acid sequence: CASSLAPTGNTEAFF.

The table lists this clonotype with many counts. The J gene is TRBJ2-3, the V gene TRBV12-3 or TRBV12-4; D perhaps matches TRBD2 (7 bases). This CDR3 region has 15 residues. Trimming shortened V by 8 bases and J by 0 bases, and 15 bases separated the two germline ends. CDR3 DNA sequence: TGTGCCAGCGGGCCCGGGGGGCATAGCACAGATACGCAGTATTTT. The encoded protein is CASGPGGHSTDTQYF.

This clonotype was seen just once. This chain links TRBV27 with TRBJ2-7, with a possible D match to TRBD2 (6 bases). The CDR3 length is 14 residues. The germline V and J ends were trimmed by 6 bases and 1 base, with 13 bases remaining between them. Germline V lookup: CDR1 MNHEY, CDR2 SMNVEV (reference sequence). Here the CDR3 DNA reads TGTGCCAGCAGATATATGGGGACTTCCTACGAGCAGTACTTC. It codes for CASRYMGTSYEQYF.

By share, this clonotype counts as medium-sized. The chain is built from TRBV6-4 and TRBJ1-1; D gene ambiguous. The ends were cut back, 6 bases at V and 4 bases at J, with 9 bases in the middle. The CDR3 covers 12 residues. Germline-derived CDR1 and CDR2 are MRHNA and SNTAGT. The CDR3 spells CASSLQITEAFF. For the CDR3, the DNA is TGTGCCAGCAGCTTACAGATCACTGAAGCTTTCTTT.

The chain joins TRBV5-1 to TRBJ1-4; D not resolved. Looked up from germline, CDR1 is SGHRS and CDR2 is YFSETQ. V lost 4 bases and J lost 4, with 14 bases in between. The CDR3 sequence is 15 residues long. The CDR3 nucleotides are TGCGCCAGCAGCCCGGGAGATCGGGATAATGAAAAACTGTTTTTT. Encoded protein: CASSPGDRDNEKLFF.

The chain has TRBV7-8 and TRBJ2-7; D is uncertain. This CDR3 has 11 residues. Germline V CDR1 and CDR2: SGHVS, FQNEAQ. V gave up 0 bases and J gave up 6 bases, with 3 bases separating them. The CDR3 DNA follows: TGTGCCAGCAGCTTAGCAATCGAGCAGTACTTC. It codes for CASSLAIEQYF.